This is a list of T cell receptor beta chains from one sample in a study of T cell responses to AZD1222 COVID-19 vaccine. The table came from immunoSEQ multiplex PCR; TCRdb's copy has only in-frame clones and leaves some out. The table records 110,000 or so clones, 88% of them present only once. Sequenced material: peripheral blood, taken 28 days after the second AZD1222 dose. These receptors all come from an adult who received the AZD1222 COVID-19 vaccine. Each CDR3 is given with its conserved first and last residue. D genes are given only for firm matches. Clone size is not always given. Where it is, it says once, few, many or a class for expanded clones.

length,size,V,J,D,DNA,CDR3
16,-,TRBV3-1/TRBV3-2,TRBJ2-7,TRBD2,TGTGCCAGCAGCCAAGATAAGAGGGAGGGCCGACACGAGCAGTACTTC,CASSQDKREGRHEQYF
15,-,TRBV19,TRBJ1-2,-,TGTGCCAGTAGTATAGCTAAGGGGGGGATCTATGGCTACACCTTC,CASSIAKGGIYGYTF
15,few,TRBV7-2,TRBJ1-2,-,TGTGCCAGCAGCTTAGATCGCGTCTGGGGGAATGGCTACACCTTC,CASSLDRVWGNGYTF
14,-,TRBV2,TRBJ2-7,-,TGTGCCAGCACCTCTAAGAAGGATTTGTCCGAGCAGTACTTC,CASTSKKDLSEQYF
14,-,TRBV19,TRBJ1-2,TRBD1,TGTGCCAGTTCCACCCGACAGGGAAGTTATGGCTACACCTTC,CASSTRQGSYGYTF
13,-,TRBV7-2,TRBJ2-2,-,TGTGCCAGCAGCTTACAAGAGAACGGGGAGCTGTTTTTT,CASSLQENGELFF
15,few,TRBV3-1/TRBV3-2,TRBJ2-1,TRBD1,TGTGCCAGCAGCCTTGGGACAGGGGGCTTCAATGAGCAGTTCTTC,CASSLGTGGFNEQFF
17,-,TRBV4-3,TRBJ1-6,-,TGCGCCAGCAGCCAAGGGACTCAAGTCTCCTATAATTCACCCCTCCACTTT,CASSQGTQVSYNSPLHF
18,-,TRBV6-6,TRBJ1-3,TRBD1,TGTGCCAGCAGTCCTGACCTGGGACAGGGGAGGTCTGGAAACACCATATATTTT,CASSPDLGQGRSGNTIYF
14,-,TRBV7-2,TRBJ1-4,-,TGTGCCAGCAGTCCCGGGGACCCTAATGAAAAACTGTTTTTT,CASSPGDPNEKLFF
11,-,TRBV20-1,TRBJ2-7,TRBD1,TGCAGGGGGACAGGGGGCCACGAGCAGTACTTC,CRGTGGHEQYF
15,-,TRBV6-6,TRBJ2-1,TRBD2,TGTGCCAGCAGTTACTCTCTCGGGGGGGCCGGAGAGCAGTTCTTC,CASSYSLGGAGEQFF
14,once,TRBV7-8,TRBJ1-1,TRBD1,TGTGCCAGCAGTCCCGACAGGGCGAACACTGAAGCTTTCTTT,CASSPDRANTEAFF
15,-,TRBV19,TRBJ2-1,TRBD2,TGTGCCAGTAGTCGTGGACTAGAGATTTATAGTGAGCAGTTCTTC,CASSRGLEIYSEQFF
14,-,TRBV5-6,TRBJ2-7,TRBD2,TGTGCCAGCAGCTGGACTAGCGGACCCCGGGAGCAGTACTTC,CASSWTSGPREQYF
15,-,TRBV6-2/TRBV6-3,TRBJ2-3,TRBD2,TGTGCCAGCAGTTACCAGCGGGAGGGCACAGATACGCAGTATTTT,CASSYQREGTDTQYF
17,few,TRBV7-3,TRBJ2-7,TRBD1,TGTGCCAGCAGTCCCGGGACAGGGGGCTTGAGCTCCTACGAGCAGTACTTC,CASSPGTGGLSSYEQYF
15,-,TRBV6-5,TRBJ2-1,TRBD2,TGTGCCAGCAGCCGCGGGACTAGGATGGTTAATGAGCAGTTCTTC,CASSRGTRMVNEQFF
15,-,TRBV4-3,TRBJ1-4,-,TGCGCCAGCAGCCAAGAATTAGGCACAATGAGAAAACTGTTTTTT,CASSQELGTMRKLFF
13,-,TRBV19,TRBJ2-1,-,TGTGCCAGTAGTATAGAGGGCGCCAATGAGCAGTTCTTC,CASSIEGANEQFF
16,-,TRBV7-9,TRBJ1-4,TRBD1,TGTGCCAGCAGACCAAACCCGGACAGGGGGTATGAAAAACTGTTTTTT,CASRPNPDRGYEKLFF
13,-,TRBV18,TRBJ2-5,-,TGTGCCAGCTCAGCCCTTGGGGGAGAGACCCAGTACTTC,CASSALGGETQYF
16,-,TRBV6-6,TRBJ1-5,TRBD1,TGTGCCAGCTACGCCGGGGGGTCAACAGGGGATCAGCCCCAGCATTTT,CASYAGGSTGDQPQHF
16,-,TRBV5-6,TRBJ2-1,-,TGTGCCAGCAGCTTGTCTTTCTTAAGCTCCTACAATGAGCAGTTCTTC,CASSLSFLSSYNEQFF
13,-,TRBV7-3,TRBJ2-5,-,TGTGCCAGCAGCTCTCAGGGTCAAGAGACCCAGTACTTC,CASSSQGQETQYF
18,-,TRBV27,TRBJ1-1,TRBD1,TGTGCCAGCAGTTTAAGTCTCCACAGGGGGGACCTGAACACTGAAGCTTTCTTT,CASSLSLHRGDLNTEAFF
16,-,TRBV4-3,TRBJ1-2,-,TGCGCCAGCAGCCAAGCTCCGGACAGCCTTAACTATGGCTACACCTTC,CASSQAPDSLNYGYTF
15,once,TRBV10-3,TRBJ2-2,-,TGTGCCATCAGTGAGTCAGAGGGAATCACCGGGGAGCTGTTTTTT,CAISESEGITGELFF
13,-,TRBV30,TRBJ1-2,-,TGTGCCTGGGATGTTCTCGGTGGATATGGCTACACCTTC,CAWDVLGGYGYTF
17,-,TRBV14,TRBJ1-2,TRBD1,TGTGCCAGCAGCCAAGAACGGGACAGGGGATCAAACTATGGCTACACCTTC,CASSQERDRGSNYGYTF
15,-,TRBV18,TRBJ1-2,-,TGTGCCAGCTCACCTGGACCGATCGCCCTCTATGGCTACACCTTC,CASSPGPIALYGYTF
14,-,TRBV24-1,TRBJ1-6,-,TGTGCCACCAGTGAAACAGGACTAGGTTCACCCCTCCACTTT,CATSETGLGSPLHF
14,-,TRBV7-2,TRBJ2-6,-,TGTGCCAGCAGGCAGGGCTCTGGGGCCAACGTCCTGACTTTC,CASRQGSGANVLTF
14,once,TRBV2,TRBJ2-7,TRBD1,TGTGCCAGCACCTTGGACAGGGACATCTACGAGCAGTACTTC,CASTLDRDIYEQYF
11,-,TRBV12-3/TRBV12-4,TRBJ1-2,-,TGTGCCAGCAGTTTAGGGGGTGGCTACACCTTC,CASSLGGGYTF
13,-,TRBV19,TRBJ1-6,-,TGTGCCAGTAAATGGGGCCCTAATTCACCCCTCCACTTT,CASKWGPNSPLHF
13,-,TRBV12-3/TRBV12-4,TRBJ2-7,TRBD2,TGTGCCAGCAGTTTTGGGACTAGCGGCGAGCAGTACTTC,CASSFGTSGEQYF